Listed below are T cell receptor beta chains from one sample, sequenced in a study of neurological immune-mediated disorders. TCRdb reanalysed the 5' RACE reads using MiXCR and keeps one entry per CDR3 protein. Of 87,000 or so distinct CDR3 sequences detected, roughly 4% appear once; the ten largest clones hold roughly 6%. Sequences were obtained from PBMCs. These receptors came from a woman aged 18-29 years with multiple sclerosis. CDR3s include the opening cysteine and the closing phenylalanine or tryptophan. The D gene is left open where the match is weak. Where a row states a size, it is once, few, many or the class of an expanded clone; other rows omit it.

d_call,clone_size,v_call,j_call,cdr3_nt,cdr3_aa
.,many,TRBV7-9,TRBJ2-2,TGTGCCAGCAGCTTAAGTTTGGCCGGGGAGCTGTTTTTT,CASSLSLAGELFF
TRBD1,many,TRBV7-9,TRBJ1-1,TGTGCCAGCAGCTCAGTAGGCTTGGGACAGGGACACACTGAAGCTTTCTTT,CASSSVGLGQGHTEAFF
.,many,TRBV5-8,TRBJ2-7,TGTGCCAGCAGCCCTACCCGACAGGGAGGGTACGAGCAGTACTTC,CASSPTRQGGYEQYF
.,many,TRBV12-3/TRBV12-4,TRBJ2-1,TGTGCCAGCAGTTTAGGGCAGGCCCCCTACAATGAGCAGTTCTTC,CASSLGQAPYNEQFF
.,many,TRBV7-2,TRBJ2-4,TGTGCCAGCAGTGAAGAACGGCTATTAGCCAAAAACATTCAGTACTTC,CASSEERLLAKNIQYF
TRBD2,many,TRBV12-3/TRBV12-4,TRBJ2-1,TGTGCCAGCAGTTCCCGACTAGCGGATCCCTACAATGAGCAGTTCTTC,CASSSRLADPYNEQFF
.,many,TRBV6-2/TRBV6-3,TRBJ1-2,TGTGCCACCGTCCGGATGGCTGTTAACTATGGCTACACCTTC,CATVRMAVNYGYTF
.,many,TRBV28,TRBJ2-7,TGTGCCAGCAGTTTAAGTGGGGGGACACGGGTCTACGAGCAGTACTTC,CASSLSGGTRVYEQYF
.,many,TRBV29-1,TRBJ2-5,TGCAGCGTTGAGCCGCGACTAGTCCGAGAGACCCAGTACTTC,CSVEPRLVRETQYF
.,many,TRBV5-1,TRBJ1-6,TGCGCCAGCGCTTCAGTGAGCTCCTATAATTCACCCCTCCACTTT,CASASVSSYNSPLHF
.,many,TRBV6-1,TRBJ1-1,TGTGCCAGCAGTGAAGGATCAGAGAACACTGAAGCTTTCTTT,CASSEGSENTEAFF
.,many,TRBV12-3/TRBV12-4,TRBJ2-4,TGTGCCAGCAGTCCCTCGGACTGGGCCAAAAACATTCAGTACTTC,CASSPSDWAKNIQYF
.,many,TRBV20-1,TRBJ2-3,TGCAGTGCTACCGACAGGATCGCCACAGATACGCAGTATTTT,CSATDRIATDTQYF
.,many,TRBV10-3,TRBJ1-1,TGTGCCATCAGTCCGACTTCTAACGCTGAAGCTTTCTTT,CAISPTSNAEAFF
TRBD2,many,TRBV2,TRBJ2-1,TGTGCCAGCAGTCCCGCCGGGACTAGCTCGAACAATGAGCAGTTCTTC,CASSPAGTSSNNEQFF
TRBD1,many,TRBV4-3,TRBJ2-2,TGCGCCAGCAGCCGGAGCCCGACAGGGGACACCGGGGAGCTGTTTTTT,CASSRSPTGDTGELFF
.,many,TRBV7-2,TRBJ1-1,TGTGCCAGCGACATAGGGGGAGTTAGGACTGAAGCTTTCTTT,CASDIGGVRTEAFF
.,many,TRBV20-1,TRBJ1-6,TGCAGTGCTAGGGAGAGCTCCTATAATTCACCCCTCCACTTT,CSARESSYNSPLHF
.,.,TRBV13,TRBJ2-1,TGTGCCAGCAGGGGTTTAGCCACCATGGATGAGCAGTTCTTC,CASRGLATMDEQFF
.,many,TRBV24-1,TRBJ2-4,TGTGCCACCAGTGTCCGGGACAAGCAAATCAGATGGGGGGATGAAAACATTCAGTACTTC,CATSVRDKQIRWGDENIQYF
TRBD2,.,TRBV12-3/TRBV12-4,TRBJ2-5,TGTGCCAGCAGCCCCCCGACTAGCGGGATGAAGACCCAGTACTTC,CASSPPTSGMKTQYF
.,many,TRBV7-9,TRBJ2-2,TGTGCCAGCAGCACCGAGCGCTCAACCGGGGAGCTGTTTTTT,CASSTERSTGELFF
.,many,TRBV7-6,TRBJ2-1,TGTGCCAGCAGCTTAGGTGGGGAGCAGTTCTTC,CASSLGGEQFF
TRBD1,few,TRBV18,TRBJ2-3,TGTGCCAGCTCACCTCCGGGACAGCCAGATACGCAGTATTTT,CASSPPGQPDTQYF
TRBD1,many,TRBV6-6,TRBJ1-5,TGTGCCAGCAGTTACCCAGCCGGACAGGGGTACAATCAGCCCCAGCATTTT,CASSYPAGQGYNQPQHF
TRBD2,.,TRBV12-3/TRBV12-4,TRBJ2-1,TGTGCCAGCAGGAAAGCGGGGGGTCACTACAATGAGCAGTTCTTC,CASRKAGGHYNEQFF
TRBD2,many,TRBV5-1,TRBJ2-1,TGCGCCAGCACCCCTCGGGCGGGGGTTTCAAATGAGCAGTTCTTC,CASTPRAGVSNEQFF
TRBD1,many,TRBV29-1,TRBJ1-1,TGCAGCGCAGCAGGGGGCCGGGTTGAAGCTTTCTTT,CSAAGGRVEAFF
.,many,TRBV11-2,TRBJ1-2,TGTGCCAGCAGCTTAGCGTCCCAGTGGTATGGCTACACCTTC,CASSLASQWYGYTF
.,many,TRBV6-5,TRBJ2-7,TGTGCCAGCAGACCCCGGGGCGGCTTGGGCGAGCAGTACTTC,CASRPRGGLGEQYF
TRBD1,many,TRBV5-1,TRBJ1-6,TGCGCCAGCAGCAAGGGACAGGGGGATAATTCACCCCTCCACTTT,CASSKGQGDNSPLHF
TRBD2,many,TRBV3-1,TRBJ2-3,TGTGCCAGCAGCGCACGCCTAGCGGGGGACACAGATACGCAGTATTTT,CASSARLAGDTDTQYF
TRBD2,few,TRBV20-1,TRBJ2-1,TGCAGTGCTAGAGGTGAACTAGCGGGTGGCAATGAGCAGTTCTTC,CSARGELAGGNEQFF
.,many,TRBV29-1,TRBJ2-7,TGCAGCGGGCAACAGGGCGACGAGCAGTACTTC,CSGQQGDEQYF
.,many,TRBV5-1,TRBJ1-4,TGCGCCAGCAGCTTGGCCCCGGGGGCTGATGAAAAACTGTTTTTT,CASSLAPGADEKLFF
TRBD2,many,TRBV6-5,TRBJ2-1,TGTGCCAGCAGTTACGGGACTAGCGGGCCCACCGGTGAGCAGTTCTTC,CASSYGTSGPTGEQFF
.,many,TRBV12-3/TRBV12-4,TRBJ1-5,TGTGCCAGCAGCCAAATCAGTAGGGCCCGCAATCAGCCCCAGCATTTT,CASSQISRARNQPQHF
TRBD2,many,TRBV5-1,TRBJ2-7,TGCGCCAGCAGCCTCCGGGACTACAACACCTACGAGCAGTACTTC,CASSLRDYNTYEQYF
.,many,TRBV6-2/TRBV6-3,TRBJ1-1,TGTGCCAGCAGTCTCTCGACCGGTGGGACTGAAGCTTTCTTT,CASSLSTGGTEAFF
.,.,TRBV5-1,TRBJ2-2,TGCGCCAGCAGCTTGAGGGGAGCCGGGGAGCTGTTTTTT,CASSLRGAGELFF
.,many,TRBV9,TRBJ2-7,TGTGCCAGCAGCGTAGCTACGTCCGCCTACGAGCAGTACTTC,CASSVATSAYEQYF
.,many,TRBV20-1,TRBJ1-2,TGCAGTGCTAGCGTTCCAGGGGCAGCCCTTAGTGGCTACACCTTC,CSASVPGAALSGYTF
.,many,TRBV11-2,TRBJ1-1,TGTGCCAGCAGCTTAGCGCCGTACACTCAAAATGAAGCTTTCTTT,CASSLAPYTQNEAFF
.,many,TRBV5-6,TRBJ1-6,TGTGCCAGCAGCTTGAGAGGGGCAGCACTACCCCTCCACTTT,CASSLRGAALPLHF
TRBD2,many,TRBV20-1,TRBJ2-7,TGCAGTGCTCCGAGCGGGAGTTCCTACGAGCAGTACTTC,CSAPSGSSYEQYF
TRBD1,few,TRBV28,TRBJ1-1,TGTGCCAGCAGTGCACAGGGGGCAGCTTTCTTT,CASSAQGAAFF
TRBD2,many,TRBV5-1,TRBJ2-3,TGCGCCAGCAGCCGACTAGCGGGGGGGCGCACAGATACGCAGTATTTT,CASSRLAGGRTDTQYF
.,many,TRBV6-2/TRBV6-3,TRBJ2-2,TGTGCCAGCAGTTACATCCCCACCCCGGTCGGGGAGCTGTTTTTT,CASSYIPTPVGELFF
TRBD2,many,TRBV12-3/TRBV12-4,TRBJ2-1,TGTGCCAGCAGCGGGGACTACCAAACCTACAATGAGCAGTTCTTC,CASSGDYQTYNEQFF
TRBD2,many,TRBV6-1,TRBJ2-5,TGTGCCAGCACGGCTAGCGGGAGCTTAATCCAAGAGACCCAGTACTTC,CASTASGSLIQETQYF
TRBD1,many,TRBV7-6,TRBJ2-7,TGTGCCAGCAGCTCACCTAATCCCGGACAGGGGCGCCTCCAGATCTACGAGCAGTACTTC,CASSSPNPGQGRLQIYEQYF
.,many,TRBV5-1,TRBJ2-2,TGCGCCAGCAGATTTAAGATGTTTGCCGGGGAGCTGTTTTTT,CASRFKMFAGELFF
.,many,TRBV12-3/TRBV12-4,TRBJ1-4,TGTGCCAGCAGCTGGAATGAAAAACTGTTTTTT,CASSWNEKLFF
.,many,TRBV28,TRBJ2-6,TGTGCCAGCAGCCGCAGGGAAAGCTCTGGGGCCAACGTCCTGACTTTC,CASSRRESSGANVLTF